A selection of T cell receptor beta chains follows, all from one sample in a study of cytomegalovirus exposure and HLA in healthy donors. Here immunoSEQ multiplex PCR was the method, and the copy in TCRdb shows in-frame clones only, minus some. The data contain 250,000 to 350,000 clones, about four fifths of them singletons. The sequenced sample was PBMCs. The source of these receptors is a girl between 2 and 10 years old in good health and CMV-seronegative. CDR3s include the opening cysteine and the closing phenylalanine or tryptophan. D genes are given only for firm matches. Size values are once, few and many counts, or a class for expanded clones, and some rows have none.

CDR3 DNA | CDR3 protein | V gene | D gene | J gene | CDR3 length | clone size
TGCGCCAGCAGCCAGACAGCCCCTTACACAGATACGCAGTATTTT | CASSQTAPYTDTQYF | TRBV4-1 | - | TRBJ2-3 | 15 | few
TGTGCCAGCAGCGTGGACAGGGGGGGGACCCAGTACTTC | CASSVDRGGTQYF | TRBV9 | TRBD1 | TRBJ2-5 | 13 | -
TGTGCCAGCTCACCAACGCCGACAGGCGGCTATGGCTACACCTTC | CASSPTPTGGYGYTF | TRBV18 | - | TRBJ1-2 | 15 | -
TGTGCCAGCAGTTTTACAGGGACTAGTGAAAAACTGTTTTTT | CASSFTGTSEKLFF | TRBV28 | - | TRBJ1-4 | 14 | once
TGTGCCAGCAAAGGGGGCATGAACACTGAAGCTTTCTTT | CASKGGMNTEAFF | TRBV27 | TRBD1 | TRBJ1-1 | 13 | -
TGTGCCAGCAGCTTAAATAGCGGAACCTACGAGCAGTACTTC | CASSLNSGTYEQYF | TRBV7-6 | - | TRBJ2-7 | 14 | -
TGTTCCAGCGGCGACAGTGAAGCTTTCTTT | CSSGDSEAFF | TRBV7-9 | - | TRBJ1-1 | 10 | -
TGTGCCAGCAGTAGCCCCACGACTAGCGCAAACACCGGGGAGCTGTTTTTT | CASSSPTTSANTGELFF | TRBV27 | TRBD2 | TRBJ2-2 | 17 | -
TGTGCCAGCAAGAGGCAGGGAATATTACAAGAGACCCAGTACTTC | CASKRQGILQETQYF | TRBV27 | - | TRBJ2-5 | 15 | -
TGTGCCAGCAGCTTGGCCGGCGGGAGGGCCAGGGAATACAATGAGCAGTTCTTC | CASSLAGGRAREYNEQFF | TRBV5-6 | TRBD2 | TRBJ2-1 | 18 | once
TGTGCCAACCCGGGACATAATAGCAATCAGCCCCAGCATTTT | CANPGHNSNQPQHF | TRBV28 | - | TRBJ1-5 | 14 | few
TGCGCCAGCAGCCAAGGAGTCATGAACACTGAAGCTTTCTTT | CASSQGVMNTEAFF | TRBV4-1 | - | TRBJ1-1 | 14 | -
TGTGCCAGCACGGGCCTGGCGGGAACGGGAGATACGCAGTATTTT | CASTGLAGTGDTQYF | TRBV2 | - | TRBJ2-3 | 15 | -
TGTGCCAGCAGTTACTCGGACAGAACATACACTGAAGCTTTCTTT | CASSYSDRTYTEAFF | TRBV6-5 | - | TRBJ1-1 | 15 | once
TGTGCCAGCAGCTTAGGGCTAACAGGGACCCATGAGCAGTTCTTC | CASSLGLTGTHEQFF | TRBV7-9 | - | TRBJ2-1 | 15 | -
TGTGCCAGCAGTGGGCCCAGGAGAGCGGGAGGCTCCTACGAGCAGTACTTC | CASSGPRRAGGSYEQYF | TRBV28 | TRBD2 | TRBJ2-7 | 17 | -
TGTGCCAGCAGCTCAGGGACAGGGCGGACCGGGGAGCTGTTTTTT | CASSSGTGRTGELFF | TRBV7-3 | TRBD1 | TRBJ2-2 | 15 | -
TGTGCCAGCAGTCCCTCTCGAGAAGGGAGCTATGGCTACACCTTC | CASSPSREGSYGYTF | TRBV6-4 | - | TRBJ1-2 | 15 | -
TGTGCCAGCAGTTCCGGGATTCAAGAGACCCAGTACTTC | CASSSGIQETQYF | TRBV2 | - | TRBJ2-5 | 13 | -
TGTGCCTGGAGTAATTACAGAAGCAATCAGCCCCAGCATTTT | CAWSNYRSNQPQHF | TRBV30 | - | TRBJ1-5 | 14 | -
TGTGCCACTACCCGGGACAGGGTCAATCAGCCCCAGCATTTT | CATTRDRVNQPQHF | TRBV6-1 | TRBD1 | TRBJ1-5 | 14 | -
TGTGCCAGCAGCTTAGGACTAGCGGATCAAGAGACCCAGTACTTC | CASSLGLADQETQYF | TRBV7-3 | TRBD2 | TRBJ2-5 | 15 | -
TGTGCCAGCAGTTTATCAGGGGAGTGGGTCTATGGCTACACCTTC | CASSLSGEWVYGYTF | TRBV6-5 | - | TRBJ1-2 | 15 | once
TGTTCCAGCAGCCCCCGCTATCGAGGGGGCGAGCAGTACTTC | CSSSPRYRGGEQYF | TRBV7-9 | - | TRBJ2-7 | 14 | few
TGTGCCAGCAGCACCCTAGCGGGAGAAGACCGCGATGAGCAGTTCTTC | CASSTLAGEDRDEQFF | TRBV21-1 | - | TRBJ2-1 | 16 | -
TGCGCCAGCAGCGGCGGACACGCGACCTACGAGCAGTACTTC | CASSGGHATYEQYF | TRBV5-1 | - | TRBJ2-7 | 14 | -
TGCGCCAGCAGCTTGGAATTCGGCAGGGCGGGGTATGGCTACACCTTC | CASSLEFGRAGYGYTF | TRBV5-1 | - | TRBJ1-2 | 16 | -
TGCGCCAGCAGCTCGCGCGGGGAAGGCTCCTACGAGCAGTACTTC | CASSSRGEGSYEQYF | TRBV5-1 | - | TRBJ2-7 | 15 | -
TGTGCCAGCAGTTTACTGGGCAGTATATACTCTAACTATGGCTACACCTTC | CASSLLGSIYSNYGYTF | TRBV28 | - | TRBJ1-2 | 17 | -
TGTGCCTCCCGACTAGCGGGGAGCACAGATACGCAGTATTTT | CASRLAGSTDTQYF | TRBV30 | TRBD2 | TRBJ2-3 | 14 | -
TGTGCCAGCAGCGCAGGGGGTACGTCCTACGAGCAGTACTTC | CASSAGGTSYEQYF | TRBV27 | TRBD1 | TRBJ2-7 | 14 | -
TGCGCCAGCAGCCCGGGGACTAGCGGGATCTACAATGAGCAGTTCTTC | CASSPGTSGIYNEQFF | TRBV5-1 | TRBD2 | TRBJ2-1 | 16 | -
TGTGCCAGCAGCTTGGCGGCGGGGGAGAACACTGAAGCTTTCTTT | CASSLAAGENTEAFF | TRBV5-4 | - | TRBJ1-1 | 15 | -
TGTGCCAGCAGCTCATCGGGCGGGGGGAATGAGCAGTTCTTC | CASSSSGGGNEQFF | TRBV7-9 | TRBD2 | TRBJ2-1 | 14 | -
TGTTCCAGCAGCTCGATTCGAGACAGGGTTAAAAGTTTGGGCTACACCTTC | CSSSSIRDRVKSLGYTF | TRBV7-9 | TRBD1 | TRBJ1-2 | 17 | few
TGTGCCTGTTGTGCGGGGGTGAACACTGAAGCTTTCTTT | CACCAGVNTEAFF | TRBV30 | - | TRBJ1-1 | 13 | -
TGCGCCAGCAGCCCGGACCCCAGGGGGCTTTGGACTAATGAAAAACTGTTTTTT | CASSPDPRGLWTNEKLFF | TRBV5-1 | TRBD1 | TRBJ1-4 | 18 | -
TGTGCCACCAGCATCAGAGGAGGGGATACGCAGTATTTT | CATSIRGGDTQYF | TRBV15 | - | TRBJ2-3 | 13 | -
TGTGCCTGGAGCGCTATCGGACTAGCGGGGGGCGGGGACTACAATGAGCAGTTCTTC | CAWSAIGLAGGGDYNEQFF | TRBV30 | TRBD2 | TRBJ2-1 | 19 | -
TGTGCCATCAGTGGAAGTAGTTTGACTGGTTGGTGGGACACTGAAGCTTTCTTT | CAISGSSLTGWWDTEAFF | TRBV10-3 | - | TRBJ1-1 | 18 | -
TGTGCCAGCAGCGAGGGCCGGGACTACCAAGAGACCCAGTACTTC | CASSEGRDYQETQYF | TRBV5-4 | - | TRBJ2-5 | 15 | -
TGCGCCAGCAGCGGAGAGGACAGGATGAACACTGAAGCTTTCTTT | CASSGEDRMNTEAFF | TRBV5-1 | TRBD1 | TRBJ1-1 | 15 | -